The 2 T cell receptor beta chains below all came from one sample that was sequenced in a study of blood T cell repertoires in COVID-19. Clones were read by immunoSEQ multiplex PCR, and TCRdb kept only the in-frame ones, dropping some. The table includes over 65,000 clones, roughly 80% detected once. Sequencing was performed on peripheral blood. These receptors all come from a man older than 75 with active COVID-19.

The chain carries TRBV27 and TRBJ1-1; 7 bases match TRBD1. This CDR3 has 16 amino acids. The germline gives CDR1 MNHEY, CDR2 SMNVEV (reference sequence). V was pared by 5 bases and J by 1 base, with 10 bases of the junction left unmatched. CDR3 nucleotides: TGTGCCAGCAGTCAACGACAGGGCCTCGGGAACACTGAAGCTTTCTTT. Protein sequence: CASSQRQGLGNTEAFF.

This clone appeared many times. The CDR3 DNA follows: TGCGCCAGCAGGGGGACAAAGTACAATGAGCAGTTCTTC. Protein sequence: CASRGTKYNEQFF. The chain recombines TRBV5-1 with TRBJ2-1; D might be TRBD1 (6 bases). CDR1 SGHRS and CDR2 YFSETQ come from the germline V gene. Trimming took off 5 bases at V and 4 bases at J, with 10 bases between the two ends. The CDR3 is made up of 13 amino acids. Using reference TRBV5-1 and TRBJ2-1 for the parts outside the CDR3, the full variable domain is KAGVTQTPRYLIKTRGQQVTLSCSPISGHRSVSWYQQTPGQGLQFLFEYFSETQRNKGNFPGRFSGRQFSNSRSEMNVSTLELGDSALYLCASRGTKYNEQFFGPGTRLTVL.